The rows below give T cell receptor beta chains drawn from one sample of a study of T cell responses to AZD1222 COVID-19 vaccine. Clones were read by immunoSEQ multiplex PCR, and TCRdb kept only the in-frame ones, dropping some. Of some 150,000 clones listed, nearly 95% were seen once; the top ten hold about 3.7%. The sequenced sample was peripheral blood, obtained 28 days after the second AZD1222 dose. The receptors originated from an adult who received the AZD1222 COVID-19 vaccine. The CDR3 runs from the conserved cysteine through the conserved F or W. The order of the fields is clone size, V gene, J gene, D gene, CDR3 protein, CDR3 DNA. A D gene is named only where the DNA matches it firmly. The listing skips clone size in some rows; elsewhere it reads once, few, many or a size class.

clone_size: NA
v_call: TRBV29-1
j_call: TRBJ2-3
d_call: NA
cdr3_aa: CSVGQSTDTQYF
cdr3_nt: TGCAGCGTCGGACAGTCCACAGATACGCAGTATTTT

clone_size: NA
v_call: TRBV2
j_call: TRBJ1-1
d_call: NA
cdr3_aa: CASRGQPNTEAFF
cdr3_nt: TGTGCCAGCAGGGGACAACCGAACACTGAAGCTTTCTTT

clone_size: NA
v_call: TRBV7-9
j_call: TRBJ2-7
d_call: NA
cdr3_aa: CASSVGYSYEQYF
cdr3_nt: TGTGCCAGCAGCGTAGGGTACTCCTACGAGCAGTACTTC

clone_size: NA
v_call: TRBV14
j_call: TRBJ2-5
d_call: TRBD2
cdr3_aa: CASSQRRTSGRRASETQYF
cdr3_nt: TGTGCCAGCAGCCAAAGGAGGACTAGCGGGAGACGTGCTTCAGAGACCCAGTACTTC

clone_size: NA
v_call: TRBV6-5
j_call: TRBJ2-7
d_call: TRBD2
cdr3_aa: CASSLAGNSYEQYF
cdr3_nt: TGTGCCAGCAGCTTAGCGGGGAACTCCTACGAGCAGTACTTC

clone_size: NA
v_call: TRBV12-3/TRBV12-4
j_call: TRBJ1-3
d_call: NA
cdr3_aa: CASGRGNTIYF
cdr3_nt: TGTGCCAGCGGGAGGGGAAACACCATATATTTT

clone_size: NA
v_call: TRBV5-4
j_call: TRBJ2-3
d_call: TRBD1
cdr3_aa: CASSLQGATDTQYF
cdr3_nt: TGTGCCAGCAGCTTACAGGGGGCTACAGATACGCAGTATTTT

clone_size: NA
v_call: TRBV28
j_call: TRBJ1-2
d_call: NA
cdr3_aa: CASSFWYGYTF
cdr3_nt: TGTGCCAGCAGTTTTTGGTATGGCTACACCTTC

clone_size: NA
v_call: TRBV28
j_call: TRBJ1-2
d_call: TRBD1
cdr3_aa: CASSPRQGRSGYTF
cdr3_nt: TGTGCCAGCAGTCCCCGACAGGGCAGAAGCGGCTACACCTTC

clone_size: NA
v_call: TRBV30
j_call: TRBJ2-2
d_call: NA
cdr3_aa: CAWSPGGLSGELFF
cdr3_nt: TGTGCCTGGAGCCCTGGGGGGCTTAGCGGGGAGCTGTTTTTT

clone_size: once
v_call: TRBV25-1
j_call: TRBJ1-2
d_call: NA
cdr3_aa: CASSEAGANYGYTF
cdr3_nt: TGTGCCAGCAGTGAAGCAGGGGCTAACTATGGCTACACCTTC

clone_size: once
v_call: TRBV5-1
j_call: TRBJ2-6
d_call: NA
cdr3_aa: CASSQSGANVLTF
cdr3_nt: TGCGCCAGCAGCCAATCAGGGGCCAACGTCCTGACTTTC

clone_size: NA
v_call: TRBV5-4
j_call: TRBJ2-5
d_call: NA
cdr3_aa: CASTLGGREEETQYF
cdr3_nt: TGTGCCAGCACCCTAGGGGGGAGGGAAGAAGAGACCCAGTACTTC

clone_size: NA
v_call: TRBV13
j_call: TRBJ1-3
d_call: NA
cdr3_aa: CASSSGGNTIYF
cdr3_nt: TGTGCCAGCAGCTCAGGGGGAAACACCATATATTTT

clone_size: once
v_call: TRBV27
j_call: TRBJ2-6
d_call: NA
cdr3_aa: CASSFFSKGWDSGANVLTF
cdr3_nt: TGTGCCAGCAGTTTTTTTAGTAAAGGATGGGACTCTGGGGCCAACGTCCTGACTTTC

clone_size: NA
v_call: TRBV6-6
j_call: TRBJ1-4
d_call: NA
cdr3_aa: CASSYPGQLNEKLFF
cdr3_nt: TGTGCCAGCAGTTACCCGGGGCAGCTCAATGAAAAACTGTTTTTT

clone_size: NA
v_call: TRBV7-9
j_call: TRBJ1-4
d_call: TRBD1
cdr3_aa: CASVGDRGGQLDEKLFF
cdr3_nt: TGTGCCAGCGTAGGAGACAGGGGCGGTCAACTTGATGAAAAACTGTTTTTT

clone_size: NA
v_call: TRBV28
j_call: TRBJ2-7
d_call: TRBD1
cdr3_aa: CASSSWDRDEQYF
cdr3_nt: TGTGCCAGCAGTTCGTGGGACAGGGACGAGCAGTACTTC

clone_size: NA
v_call: TRBV19
j_call: TRBJ1-1
d_call: TRBD1
cdr3_aa: CASSMTGGITEAFF
cdr3_nt: TGTGCCAGTAGTATGACAGGGGGAATTACTGAAGCTTTCTTT

clone_size: NA
v_call: TRBV2
j_call: TRBJ2-1
d_call: NA
cdr3_aa: CASSGGPSLLGNEQFF
cdr3_nt: TGTGCCAGCAGTGGGGGCCCGAGCTTATTGGGGAATGAGCAGTTCTTC

clone_size: NA
v_call: TRBV19
j_call: TRBJ1-1
d_call: NA
cdr3_aa: CASSRGGMNTEAFF
cdr3_nt: TGTGCCAGTAGTCGTGGCGGAATGAACACTGAAGCTTTCTTT

clone_size: NA
v_call: TRBV4-3
j_call: TRBJ1-1
d_call: NA
cdr3_aa: CASSHGEGSTEAFF
cdr3_nt: TGCGCCAGCAGCCACGGGGAGGGTAGCACTGAAGCTTTCTTT

clone_size: NA
v_call: TRBV7-3
j_call: TRBJ1-1
d_call: NA
cdr3_aa: CASSLSPGDEAFF
cdr3_nt: TGTGCCAGCAGCTTATCCCCGGGGGATGAAGCTTTCTTT

clone_size: NA
v_call: TRBV2
j_call: TRBJ1-1
d_call: NA
cdr3_aa: CASRRGTDQNTEAFF
cdr3_nt: TGTGCCAGCAGGAGGGGTACAGACCAGAACACTGAAGCTTTCTTT

clone_size: NA
v_call: TRBV2
j_call: TRBJ1-4
d_call: NA
cdr3_aa: CASSGLSGEKLFF
cdr3_nt: TGTGCCAGCAGTGGTCTGTCGGGCGAAAAACTGTTTTTT

clone_size: NA
v_call: TRBV5-1
j_call: TRBJ2-2
d_call: TRBD2
cdr3_aa: CASSFTGTSVFGGELFF
cdr3_nt: TGCGCCAGCAGCTTCACCGGGACTAGCGTCTTCGGCGGGGAGCTGTTTTTT

clone_size: NA
v_call: TRBV30
j_call: TRBJ2-7
d_call: NA
cdr3_aa: CALLDSSYEQYF
cdr3_nt: TGTGCCTTACTCGACAGCTCCTACGAGCAGTACTTC

clone_size: NA
v_call: TRBV30
j_call: TRBJ2-1
d_call: TRBD2
cdr3_aa: CAWRPASGTYNEQFF
cdr3_nt: TGTGCCTGGAGACCTGCTAGCGGGACGTACAATGAGCAGTTCTTC

clone_size: NA
v_call: TRBV12-3/TRBV12-4
j_call: TRBJ1-5
d_call: NA
cdr3_aa: CASRLGPHQPQHF
cdr3_nt: TGTGCCAGCAGATTGGGGCCTCATCAGCCCCAGCATTTT

clone_size: NA
v_call: TRBV4-3
j_call: TRBJ2-2
d_call: TRBD1
cdr3_aa: CASSHPVRPGQGANTGELFF
cdr3_nt: TGCGCCAGCAGCCACCCCGTACGACCGGGACAGGGGGCCAACACCGGGGAGCTGTTTTTT

clone_size: NA
v_call: TRBV6-6
j_call: TRBJ1-5
d_call: NA
cdr3_aa: CASNHDSNQPQHF
cdr3_nt: TGTGCCAGCAACCATGATAGCAATCAGCCCCAGCATTTT

clone_size: NA
v_call: TRBV5-4
j_call: TRBJ1-2
d_call: TRBD1
cdr3_aa: CASSLGGGKNYGYTF
cdr3_nt: TGTGCCAGCAGCTTGGGAGGGGGCAAGAACTATGGCTACACCTTC

clone_size: NA
v_call: TRBV19
j_call: TRBJ1-1
d_call: TRBD1
cdr3_aa: CASSIGGRGRGNTEAFF
cdr3_nt: TGTGCCAGTAGTATAGGTGGGAGGGGGCGAGGGAACACTGAAGCTTTCTTT

clone_size: NA
v_call: TRBV28
j_call: TRBJ1-2
d_call: TRBD1
cdr3_aa: CASSLQGALGYTF
cdr3_nt: TGTGCCAGCAGTTTACAGGGGGCGCTTGGCTACACCTTC

clone_size: once
v_call: TRBV19
j_call: TRBJ1-4
d_call: NA
cdr3_aa: CASSKGTPYEKLFF
cdr3_nt: TGTGCCAGTAGTAAGGGGACACCGTATGAAAAACTGTTTTTT

clone_size: NA
v_call: TRBV28
j_call: TRBJ1-6
d_call: NA
cdr3_aa: CASSSTQRSPLHF
cdr3_nt: TGTGCCAGCAGTTCCACGCAAAGGTCACCCCTCCACTTT

clone_size: NA
v_call: TRBV3-1/TRBV3-2
j_call: TRBJ1-2
d_call: NA
cdr3_aa: CASSQDYPRVGYGYTF
cdr3_nt: TGTGCCAGCAGCCAAGATTATCCGAGGGTTGGCTATGGCTACACCTTC